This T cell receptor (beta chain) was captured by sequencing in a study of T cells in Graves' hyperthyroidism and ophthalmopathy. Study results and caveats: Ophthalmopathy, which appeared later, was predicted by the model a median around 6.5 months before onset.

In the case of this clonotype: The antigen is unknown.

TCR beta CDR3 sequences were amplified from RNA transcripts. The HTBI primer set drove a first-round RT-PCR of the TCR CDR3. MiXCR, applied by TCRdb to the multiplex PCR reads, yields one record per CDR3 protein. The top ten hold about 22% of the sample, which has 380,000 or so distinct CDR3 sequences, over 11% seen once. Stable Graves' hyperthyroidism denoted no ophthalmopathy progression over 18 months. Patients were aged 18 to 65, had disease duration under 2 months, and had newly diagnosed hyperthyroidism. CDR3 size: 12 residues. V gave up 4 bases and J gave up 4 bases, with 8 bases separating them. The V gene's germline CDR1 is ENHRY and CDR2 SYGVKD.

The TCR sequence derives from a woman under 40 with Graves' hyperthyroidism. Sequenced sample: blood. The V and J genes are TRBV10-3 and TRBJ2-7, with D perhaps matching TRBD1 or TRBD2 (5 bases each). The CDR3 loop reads CAISGGPYEQYF. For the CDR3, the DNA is TGTGCCATCAGTGGGGGACCGTACGAGCAGTACTTC.